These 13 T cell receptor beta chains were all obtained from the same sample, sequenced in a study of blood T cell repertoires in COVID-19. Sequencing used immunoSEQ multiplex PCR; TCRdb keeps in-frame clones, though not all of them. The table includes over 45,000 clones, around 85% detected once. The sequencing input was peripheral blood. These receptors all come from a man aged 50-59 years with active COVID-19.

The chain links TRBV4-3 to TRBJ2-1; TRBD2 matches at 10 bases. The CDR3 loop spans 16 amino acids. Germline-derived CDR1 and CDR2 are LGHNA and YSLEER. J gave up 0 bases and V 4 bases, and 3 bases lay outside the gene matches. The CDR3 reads CASSLGLADSYNEQFF. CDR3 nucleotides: TGCGCCAGCAGCCTCGGACTAGCGGACTCCTACAATGAGCAGTTCTTC.

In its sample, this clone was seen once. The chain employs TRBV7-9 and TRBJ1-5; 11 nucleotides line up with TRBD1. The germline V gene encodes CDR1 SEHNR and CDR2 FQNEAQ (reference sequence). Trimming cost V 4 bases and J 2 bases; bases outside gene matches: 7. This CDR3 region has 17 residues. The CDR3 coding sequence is TGTGCCAGCAGCTCCGGGACAGGGGGGATGGGCAATCAGCCCCAGCATTTT. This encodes CASSSGTGGMGNQPQHF.

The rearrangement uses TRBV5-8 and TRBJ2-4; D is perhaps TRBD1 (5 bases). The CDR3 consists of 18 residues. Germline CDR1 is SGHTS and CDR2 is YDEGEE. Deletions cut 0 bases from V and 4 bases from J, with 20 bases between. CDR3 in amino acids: CASSLAMGHRSLKNIQYF. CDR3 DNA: TGTGCCAGCAGCTTGGCAATGGGTCACAGGAGTCTAAAAAACATTCAGTACTTC. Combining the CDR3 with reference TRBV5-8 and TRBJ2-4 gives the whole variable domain EAGVTQSPTHLIKTRGQQATLRCSPISGHTSVYWYQQALGLGLQFLLWYDEGEERNRGNFPPRFSGRQFPNYSSELNVNALELEDSALYLCASSLAMGHRSLKNIQYFGAGTRLSVL.

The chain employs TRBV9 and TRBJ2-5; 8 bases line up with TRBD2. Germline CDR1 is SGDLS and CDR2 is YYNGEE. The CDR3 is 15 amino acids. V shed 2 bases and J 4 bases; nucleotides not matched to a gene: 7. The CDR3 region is CASSVTTSASETQYF. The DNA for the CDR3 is TGTGCCAGCAGCGTGACGACTAGCGCATCAGAGACCCAGTACTTC.

The CDR3 bases are TGTGCCAGCAGCACCGACAGGGGCAGCTACGAGCAGTACTTC. Its translation is CASSTDRGSYEQYF. The rearrangement uses TRBV11-2 and TRBJ2-7, with 8 bases aligning to TRBD1. The J segment lost 3 bases and the V segment lost 5 bases, leaving 6 bases of the junction unmatched. Germline values: CDR1 SGHAT, CDR2 FQNNGV. CDR3 length: 14 residues.

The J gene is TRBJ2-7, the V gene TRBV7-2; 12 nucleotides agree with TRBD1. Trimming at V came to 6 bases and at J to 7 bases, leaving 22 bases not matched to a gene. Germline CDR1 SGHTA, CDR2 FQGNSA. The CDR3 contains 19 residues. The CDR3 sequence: CASRGDRGLGSRLGDEQYF. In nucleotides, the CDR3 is TGTGCCAGCAGAGGGGACAGGGGGCTAGGAAGCCGGTTGGGCGATGAGCAGTACTTC.

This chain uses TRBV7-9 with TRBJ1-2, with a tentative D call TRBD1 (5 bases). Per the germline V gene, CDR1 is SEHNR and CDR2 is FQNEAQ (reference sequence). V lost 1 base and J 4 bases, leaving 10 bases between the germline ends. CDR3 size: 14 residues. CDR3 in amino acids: CASSLGQGGYGYTF. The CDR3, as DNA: TGTGCCAGCAGCTTAGGGCAGGGCGGCTATGGCTACACCTTC.

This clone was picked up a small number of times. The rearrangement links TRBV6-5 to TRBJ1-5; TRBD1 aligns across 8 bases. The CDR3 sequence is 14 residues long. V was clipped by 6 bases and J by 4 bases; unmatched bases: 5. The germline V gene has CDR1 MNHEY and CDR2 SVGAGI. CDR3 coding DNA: TGTGCCAGCAGCCGGGGACAGGCGAATCAGCCCCAGCATTTT. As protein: CASSRGQANQPQHF.

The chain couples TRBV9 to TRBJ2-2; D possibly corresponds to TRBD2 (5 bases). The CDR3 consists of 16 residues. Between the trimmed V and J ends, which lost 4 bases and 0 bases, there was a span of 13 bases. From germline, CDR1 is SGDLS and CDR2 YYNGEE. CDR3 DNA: TGTGCCAGCAGCACCCCAGCGGTCGCGAACACCGGGGAGCTGTTTTTT. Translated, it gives CASSTPAVANTGELFF.

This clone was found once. CDR3 bases: TGTGCCAGCAGACCGGGACTTTACAATGAGCAGTTCTTC. It specifies CASRPGLYNEQFF. The chain links TRBV6-5 to TRBJ2-1, with D perhaps matching TRBD2 (6 bases). Deletions cut 6 bases from V and 4 bases from J, with 10 bases between. Germline CDR1 reads MNHEY; CDR2 reads SVGAGI. This CDR3 has 13 residues.

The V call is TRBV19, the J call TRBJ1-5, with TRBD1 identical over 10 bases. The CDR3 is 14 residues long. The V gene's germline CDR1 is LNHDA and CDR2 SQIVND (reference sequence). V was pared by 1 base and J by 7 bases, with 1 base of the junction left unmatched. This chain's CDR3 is CASSIGQGAQPQHF. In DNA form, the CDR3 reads TGTGCCAGTAGTATAGGACAGGGGGCCCAGCCCCAGCATTTT.

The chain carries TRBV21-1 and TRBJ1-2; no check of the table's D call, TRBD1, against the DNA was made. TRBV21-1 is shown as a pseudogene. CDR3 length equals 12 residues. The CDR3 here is CAGGTVSYGYTF. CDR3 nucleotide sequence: TGTGCCGGGGGGACAGTTTCCTATGGCTACACCTTC.

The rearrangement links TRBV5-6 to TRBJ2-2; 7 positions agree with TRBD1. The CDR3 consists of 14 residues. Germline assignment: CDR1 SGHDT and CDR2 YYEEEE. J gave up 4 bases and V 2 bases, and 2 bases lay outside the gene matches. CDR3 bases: TGTGCCAGCAGCTTAGGGGGCGGCACCGGGGAGCTGTTTTTT. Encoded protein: CASSLGGGTGELFF.